These T cell receptor beta chains were read from a single sample in a study of shared clonotypes between healthy human individuals. Some clones are missing from TCRdb's copy, which holds only in-frame ones; the method was immunoSEQ multiplex PCR. The table has 1,400,000 or so clones, 98% seen once. The sequenced sample consisted of naive CD4+ T cells sorted from blood. These receptors were taken from a young man in good health. The CDR3 runs from the conserved cysteine through the conserved F or W. The D gene is left open where the match is weak. The listing skips clone size in some rows; elsewhere it reads once, few, many or a size class.

d_call clone_size j_call v_call cdr3_nt cdr3_aa
TRBD2 NA TRBJ2-1 TRBV30 TGTGCCTGGAGAGCGGGAGTACCGATGGATGAGCAGTTCTTC CAWRAGVPMDEQFF
TRBD1 NA TRBJ1-5 TRBV15 TGTGCCACCAGCAGACCAGACAGGGGCAATCAGCCCCAGCATTTT CATSRPDRGNQPQHF
NA NA TRBJ1-1 TRBV5-1 TGCGCCAGCAGCTTGGCCCGGGAATGGGCTGAAGCTTTCTTT CASSLAREWAEAFF
TRBD2 NA TRBJ2-5 TRBV4-1 TGCGCCAGCAGCCAAGCCCCTAGCGGGAAGCACGAGACCCAGTACTTC CASSQAPSGKHETQYF
NA NA TRBJ2-3 TRBV14 TGTGCCAGCAGCCAAGTTGCGGATACGCAGTATTTT CASSQVADTQYF
TRBD1 NA TRBJ2-4 TRBV15 TGTGCCACCAGCAAACAGGGGGATATAGCCAAAAACATTCAGTACTTC CATSKQGDIAKNIQYF
NA NA TRBJ1-1 TRBV9 TGTGCCAGCAGCGTACTGGGAGGCACTGAAGCTTTCTTT CASSVLGGTEAFF
NA once TRBJ2-2 TRBV6-5 TGTGCCAGCAGTTACCACTCGGGACTTAACACCGGGGAGCTGTTTTTT CASSYHSGLNTGELFF
NA NA TRBJ1-1 TRBV29-1 TGCAGCGTTTGTGTTCGGACAGACACTGAAGCTTTCTTT CSVCVRTDTEAFF
NA once TRBJ1-1 TRBV5-5 TGTGCCAGCAGCTCGGACGGTAACACTGAAGCTTTCTTT CASSSDGNTEAFF
NA NA TRBJ2-7 TRBV28 TGTGCCAGCAGTAAGGGACGAGCCTACGAGCAGTACTTC CASSKGRAYEQYF
TRBD2 NA TRBJ2-5 TRBV2 TGTGCCAGCACCCCCCTTGGGCTAGCGGGGGGACGGGGGGAGACCCAGTACTTC CASTPLGLAGGRGETQYF
TRBD2 NA TRBJ2-2 TRBV10-3 TGTGCCATCAGTGACGGACTAGCGTGGGGCATAAACACCGGGGAGCTGTTTTTT CAISDGLAWGINTGELFF
NA NA TRBJ1-1 TRBV9 TGTGCCAGTTCGTTCATGCCGATGAACACTGAAGCTTTCTTT CASSFMPMNTEAFF
NA NA TRBJ2-7 TRBV29-1 TGCAGCGCTGTTACCTCGTCATACCCGTTCTACGAGCAGTACTTC CSAVTSSYPFYEQYF
TRBD2 NA TRBJ2-7 TRBV4-1 TGCGCCAGCAGCCAAGAGACAAGTGGACTAGCGGACGTATACGAGCAGTACTTC CASSQETSGLADVYEQYF
TRBD1 NA TRBJ1-1 TRBV6-1 TGTGCCAGCAGTGAAGCAGGACAGGGGTTGGTTGTGAACACTGAAGCTTTCTTT CASSEAGQGLVVNTEAFF
NA NA TRBJ2-2 TRBV4-1 TGCGCCAGCAGCCAAGATTCGAGGACCGGGGAGCTGTTTTTT CASSQDSRTGELFF
TRBD2 NA TRBJ2-3 TRBV7-9 TGTGCCAGCAGCGGAGGACTAGCGGAAACAGATACGCAGTATTTT CASSGGLAETDTQYF
NA NA TRBJ2-1 TRBV10-1 TGCGCCAGCAGTGAGTCAGTGTTCCGGGACGGGGATGAGCAGTTCTTC CASSESVFRDGDEQFF
NA NA TRBJ2-7 TRBV10-3 TGTGCCATCAGAGGGGTTGACTACGAGCAGTACTTC CAIRGVDYEQYF
NA NA TRBJ2-6 TRBV25-1 TGTGCCAGCAGTGGGGAGGCTGGGGCCAACGTCCTGACTTTC CASSGEAGANVLTF
NA NA TRBJ1-5 TRBV6-1 TGTGCCAGCAGGGAACAGGTGGATCAGCCCCAGCATTTT CASREQVDQPQHF
NA NA TRBJ2-7 TRBV5-1 TGCGCCAGCAGCTTGGAGAGATTTTACAGTAACTCCTACGAGCAGTACTTC CASSLERFYSNSYEQYF
NA NA TRBJ1-5 TRBV28 TGTGCCAGCAGTAATAAATACCCAGATCAGCCCCAGCATTTT CASSNKYPDQPQHF
NA NA TRBJ2-1 TRBV29-1 TGCAGCGCTGGGGGGAGTGAGCAGTTCTTC CSAGGSEQFF
TRBD2 NA TRBJ2-5 TRBV29-1 TGCAGCGTTGAAGATCGGGGGGGTCAAGAGACCCAGTACTTC CSVEDRGGQETQYF
NA NA TRBJ2-3 TRBV27 TGTGCCAGCAGTTGGCTGAGCATGAGCACAGATACGCAGTATTTT CASSWLSMSTDTQYF
TRBD2 NA TRBJ2-1 TRBV18 TGTGCCAGCTCCCCCACTAGCGGGAGTGACTACAATGAGCAGTTCTTC CASSPTSGSDYNEQFF
NA NA TRBJ2-3 TRBV2 TGTGCCGGCAGGAGGTCCGGAACAGATACGCAGTATTTT CAGRRSGTDTQYF
TRBD2 NA TRBJ2-3 TRBV2 TGTGCCTCTAAGGGGAGGGAAGGGGCAGATACGCAGTATTTT CASKGREGADTQYF
TRBD2 NA TRBJ2-5 TRBV25-1 TGTGCCAGCAGCCTTTGGACTAGCGGAGAGACCCAGTACTTC CASSLWTSGETQYF
NA NA TRBJ1-2 TRBV5-4 TGTGCCAGCAGCTTGGTATTCGAGGGCTACACCTTC CASSLVFEGYTF
TRBD1 NA TRBJ2-7 TRBV2 TGTGCCAGCAAACCCGGGACAGGGCCTTCCTACGAGCAGTACTTC CASKPGTGPSYEQYF
NA NA TRBJ2-3 TRBV5-1 TGCGCCAGCAGCTTGAGTTTAGCGATCCGCACAGATACGCAGTATTTT CASSLSLAIRTDTQYF
TRBD2 NA TRBJ2-5 TRBV5-1 TGCGCCAGCAGCTCGATAGCGGGAGTGGGAGAGACCCAGTACTTC CASSSIAGVGETQYF
TRBD1 NA TRBJ2-2 TRBV5-4 TGTGCCAGCAGGGCCGGGACAGGGGATCCCGGGGAGCTGTTTTTT CASRAGTGDPGELFF
NA NA TRBJ2-5 TRBV10-2 TGCGCCGGACGGGACGCCGATACGGAGACCCAGTACTTC CAGRDADTETQYF
NA NA TRBJ2-7 TRBV27 TGTGCCAGCAGTTCCAAGGGTCCCGGAGGATCCTACGAGCAGTACTTC CASSSKGPGGSYEQYF
NA once TRBJ2-2 TRBV29-1 TGCAGCGTTGCCCTACCTCCCACCGGGGAGCTGTTTTTT CSVALPPTGELFF
NA NA TRBJ1-1 TRBV9 TGTGCCAGCAGCGCCATTGCCCGCAACACTGAAGCTTTCTTT CASSAIARNTEAFF
TRBD2 NA TRBJ2-7 TRBV5-4 TGTGCCAGCAGCCCACTAGCGGGAAGCTCCTACGAGCAGTACTTC CASSPLAGSSYEQYF
NA NA TRBJ2-7 TRBV20-1 TGCAGTGCGGGCGACTACGAGCAGTACTTC CSAGDYEQYF
NA NA TRBJ2-7 TRBV2 TGTGCCAGCATCAGGGCCCCAACCTACGAGCAGTACTTC CASIRAPTYEQYF
NA NA TRBJ2-1 TRBV28 TGTGCCAGCAGTTTAAGCCAGAGGGAGTTGAAGTTCTTC CASSLSQRELKFF
NA once TRBJ2-2 TRBV18 TGTGCCAGCCCCCAAACAGGTTCGAACACCGGGGAGCTGTTTTTT CASPQTGSNTGELFF
NA NA TRBJ1-5 TRBV19 TGTGCCAGTAGTATAGGAGGATTCAATCAGCCCCAGCATTTT CASSIGGFNQPQHF
NA once TRBJ2-1 TRBV12-5 TGTGCTAGTGGTTTGAGCGGAGTAAATGAGCAGTTCTTC CASGLSGVNEQFF
TRBD2 NA TRBJ2-3 TRBV7-3 TGTGCCAGCAGTCGGGAGGGCCCAGATACGCAGTATTTT CASSREGPDTQYF
TRBD1 few TRBJ2-5 TRBV5-1 TGCGCCAGCAGCTCTGGGACAGAAGAGACCCAGTACTTC CASSSGTEETQYF
TRBD2 NA TRBJ2-1 TRBV14 TGTGCCAGCAGCCAACGAACTAGCGGTCGTAGCTCCTACAATGAGCAGTTCTTC CASSQRTSGRSSYNEQFF
NA NA TRBJ2-1 TRBV5-4 TGTGCCAGCAGCTCGGACTGGAGCTCCTACAATGAGCAGTTCTTC CASSSDWSSYNEQFF
NA NA TRBJ1-4 TRBV18 TGTGCCAGCTCAATCCGGACACGTGCAACTAATGAAAAACTGTTTTTT CASSIRTRATNEKLFF
TRBD1 NA TRBJ2-6 TRBV5-3 TGTGCCAGAAGCAAAACAGGGGCTGGGGCCAACGTCCTGACTTTC CARSKTGAGANVLTF
NA NA TRBJ2-1 TRBV6-5 TGTGCCAGCAGCTCGTGGACACATGAGCAGTTCTTC CASSSWTHEQFF
NA NA TRBJ1-2 TRBV5-6 TGTGCCAGCAGCTTGGCCCTAGGGAAGGGCGGCTACACCTTC CASSLALGKGGYTF
TRBD1 NA TRBJ2-5 TRBV7-9 TGTGCCAGCAGCTTAGTCCCCGGGACAGGGTACCAAGAGACCCAGTACTTC CASSLVPGTGYQETQYF
TRBD2 once TRBJ2-2 TRBV9 TGTGCCAGCAGCGCACGGACTAGGGCGAACACCGGGGAGCTGTTTTTT CASSARTRANTGELFF
TRBD2 NA TRBJ2-1 TRBV28 TGTGCCAGCAGGTCTAGCGGCCTAGAGCAGTTCTTC CASRSSGLEQFF
NA NA TRBJ2-7 TRBV7-2 TGTGCCAGCAGCTTAGATCTTCTAGCGCCAGAGGTGTACGAGCAGTACTTC CASSLDLLAPEVYEQYF